The text below deals with one T cell receptor beta chain. No antigen is known for it. No much larger clone exists at a distance of one base, and base qualities are not known. Systemically healthy Caucasian individuals from Russia, about 38 in total and aged roughly 6 to 95 years, were included as donors. Each donor gave ten milliliters of peripheral blood, drawn into EDTA-treated Vacutainer tubes. Ficoll-Paque density-gradient centrifugation was used to isolate PBMCs, with at least 6.5 million per sample. Total RNA was extracted from PBMCs with Trizol reagent, with at least 5.5 micrograms obtained per sample. Naive CD45RAhigh/CD27high T cell percentages were measured by flow cytometry on a PBMC aliquot from every donor. These data belong to a study of blood T cells in healthy people across ages (dated by TCRdb to between 2015 and 2017). Notes on the research overall: In model experiments, template switching captured roughly one uniquely barcoded TCR beta cDNA molecule for every two T cells. Age-related changes in TCR beta repertoire diversity were measured in the study by deep sequencing normalized with unique cDNA molecular identifiers. To avoid experimental bias, donors of different ages were spread randomly across the sequencing lanes. For two donors (one aged 18 to 29 and one aged 80 or older), the study analyzed two additional independent replicas of 1 million unique cDNA reads from the same blood draw. Four age groups were formed from the donors: young (average approximately 16 years), middle-aged (less than 40), aged (more than 55) and long-lived (roughly 88). The paper's findings and limits, for the study overall: Estimates of total diversity from one million sequenced T cells were regarded as lower bounds and underestimates. Observed TCR beta diversity per million T cells fell roughly linearly with age, and a significant reduction was already apparent by age roughly 40. Compared with the aged group, more naive CD4+ T cells, fewer expanded clones and increased TCR diversity were shown by the long-lived group, suggesting age selection. Since profiling was done on bulk unsorted PBMCs, naive and antigen-experienced compartments could not be conclusively compared. The CMV infection status of donors was not known, potentially confounding age-related changes in expanded clonotypes. A strong correlation was found between observed TCR beta diversity and the percentage of naive T cells measured by flow cytometry.

The library was built by means of 5' RACE. The reads were generated on an Illumina HiSeq 2500. A second roughly 6 to 11 cycle PCR used a sample-barcoded 5' primer and a J-beta primer mix. Each TCR beta cDNA molecule received a unique molecular identifier from a template-switch 5' adaptor carrying 12 random nucleotides. Each sample yielded at least 2.5 million CDR3-containing paired-end reads. All of the RNA was converted into first-strand cDNA using the Mint cDNA synthesis kit, with a TRBC-specific oligonucleotide serving as the primer. Following uracil-DNA glycosylase treatment, all cDNA underwent a first 18-cycle PCR with the universal primers M1SS and BC2_uni_R. In the original analysis: For normalization, 1 million high-quality reads were randomly selected from each sample, with every read carrying a distinct molecular identifier. Reads sharing molecular identifiers were discarded rather than binned into consensus sequences. MiTCR, set to a Q25 quality threshold and the strictest error-elimination algorithm, was used for CDR3 identification, clonotype clustering and error correction. Lower-bound total TCR beta diversity was estimated with a nonparametric unseen species model using Euler transformation. TCRdb took the public reads, trimmed them with fastp at Q25, ran MiXCR for clone calling and kept in-frame beta chains. Each record represents a unique CDR3 protein, reported with the most common genes and DNA among its rows. These V and J calls derive from TCRdb rather than the authors' analysis. For this sample there are around 1.1 million distinct CDR3 sequences; 35% to 40% appear just once. The ten largest clones capture 13% of the sample.

The cysteine opens and the phenylalanine closes a CDR3 of 16 amino acids. Just the 48-base CDR3 DNA is kept, in frame starting at base 1. Taken from the germline V gene, the CDR1 and CDR2 loops are LGHNA and YNFKEQ. V is cut by 4 bases and J by 0 bases, and the space between the germline ends is 12 bases. Source material: blood. Rearrangement joined TRBV4-2 to TRBJ1-4; 6 matching bases give a weak D call of TRBD1. The clonotype originates from a man aged 18 to 35 in good health. Read as DNA, the sequence is TGTGCCAGCAGCCGGACAGCTATCGCAACTAATGAAAAACTGTTTTTT. Its coded protein is CASSRTAIATNEKLFF.